The clone carrying this T cell receptor (beta chain) was observed at least ten times. It was by two-round multiplex PCR that TCR beta CDR3 was amplified from genomic DNA. TRBV and TRBJ genes each had their own specific primers in first-round PCR. One entry per CDR3 protein, called by TCRdb with MiXCR from the multiplex PCR reads. The table has fewer than 40,000 distinct CDR3 sequences, 32% seen once. The germline V gene encodes CDR1 LNHDA and CDR2 SQIVND (reference sequence). Trimming at V came to 5 bases and at J to 6 bases, leaving 13 bases not matched to a gene. This CDR3 spans 16 amino acids. This record comes from a study of prognosis after radiotherapy for stage I lung cancer. Overall study context: Newly diagnosed primary stage I lung tumors occurred in some 15 patients, and oligometastatic NSCLC after surgical resection of the primary tumor occurred in about five. In 3 to 5 fractions, radiotherapy was administered as SBRT with a biologically effective dose of at least 100 Gy.

This receptor was obtained from a donor aged 50 or older with non-small cell lung cancer. The material was PBMCs, obtained before or after stereotactic body radiation therapy (not recorded which). This chain joins TRBV19 and TRBJ1-5; 7 bases are a match to TRBD1. Here the CDR3 DNA reads TGTGCCAGTAGTCCGATACGACAGGGAAGGGGTCAGCCCCAGCATTTT. Protein: CASSPIRQGRGQPQHF. Using reference TRBV19 and TRBJ1-5 for the parts outside the CDR3, the full variable domain is DGGITQSPKYLFRKEGQNVTLSCEQNLNHDAMYWYRQDPGQGLRLIYYSQIVNDFQKGDIAEGYSVSREKKESFPLTVTSAQKNPTAFYLCASSPIRQGRGQPQHFGDGTRLSIL.